Listed below are T cell receptor beta chains from one sample, sequenced in a study of long-term antiretroviral therapy in people with HIV. Sequenced by immunoSEQ multiplex PCR; TCRdb stores in-frame clones only, minus some. Among approximately 22,000 clones listed, roughly 84% were seen once. Sequencing used unsorted PBMCs, obtained 1.3 years after starting antiretroviral therapy. These receptors were obtained from a man in his sixties with HIV. The CDR3 runs from the conserved cysteine through the conserved F or W. D genes are given only for firm matches. The size field is filled for only some rows; it gives once, few, many or a size class.

j_gene | d_gene | v_gene | abundance | CDR3aa | CDR3nt
TRBJ2-7 | - | TRBV29-1 | - | CSVASDSGAYEQYF | TGCAGCGTAGCTAGCGACTCCGGGGCCTACGAGCAGTACTTC
TRBJ1-6 | - | TRBV5-8 | - | CASSSGLYNSPLHF | TGTGCCAGCAGCTCGGGCCTCTATAATTCACCCCTCCACTTT
TRBJ1-2 | - | TRBV27 | - | CASSLTGTGHGYTF | TGTGCCAGCAGTCTTACAGGGACCGGCCATGGCTACACCTTC
TRBJ2-7 | - | TRBV6-6 | - | CASSYSGEQYF | TGTGCCAGCAGTTACTCGGGTGAGCAGTACTTC
TRBJ1-6 | - | TRBV30 | - | CAWSVAEGMPLHF | TGTGCCTGGAGTGTAGCCGAGGGTATGCCCCTCCACTTT
TRBJ2-2 | - | TRBV18 | - | CASSPMRTTNTGELFF | TGTGCCAGCTCACCGATGAGGACAACGAACACCGGGGAGCTGTTTTTT
TRBJ1-1 | - | TRBV19 | - | CASSTLGGTEAFF | TGTGCCAGTAGTACCCTAGGTGGCACTGAAGCTTTCTTT
TRBJ1-3 | - | TRBV6-1 | - | CAIAASHSGNTIYF | TGTGCCATCGCGGCCAGCCACTCTGGAAACACCATATATTTT
TRBJ1-5 | TRBD1 | TRBV19 | - | CASSIERGQRSNQPQHF | TGTGCCAGTAGTATCGAAAGGGGGCAGAGGAGCAATCAGCCCCAGCATTTT
TRBJ2-4 | TRBD1 | TRBV27 | - | CASSLPPGQGTKNIQYF | TGTGCCAGCAGTCTCCCCCCGGGACAGGGCACCAAAAACATTCAGTACTTC
TRBJ1-2 | TRBD1 | TRBV6-5 | - | CASSYVRGQGSYGYTF | TGTGCCAGCAGTTACGTGAGGGGACAGGGTTCCTATGGCTACACCTTC
TRBJ2-7 | - | TRBV30 | - | CAWSQTGYEQYF | TGTGCCTGGAGTCAGACAGGCTACGAGCAGTACTTC
TRBJ1-6 | - | TRBV4-3 | few | CASSQAHDSPLHF | TGCGCCAGCAGCCAAGCGCATGATTCACCCCTCCACTTT
TRBJ2-3 | - | TRBV5-5 | - | CASSLLGSPSADTQYF | TGTGCCAGCAGCTTGTTAGGCTCGCCTAGCGCAGATACGCAGTATTTT
TRBJ1-2 | - | TRBV7-9 | - | CASSFGGRGYTF | TGTGCCAGCAGCTTCGGGGGTCGAGGCTACACCTTC
TRBJ2-1 | TRBD2 | TRBV5-1 | - | CASSPGDYNEQFF | TGCGCCAGCAGCCCCGGGGACTATAATGAGCAGTTCTTC
TRBJ1-4 | - | TRBV7-2 | - | CASSLGGAGYEKLFF | TGTGCCAGCAGCTTAGGTGGCGCAGGGTATGAAAAACTGTTTTTT
TRBJ2-7 | - | TRBV14 | - | CASSQEGLSSYEQYF | TGTGCCAGCAGCCAAGAGGGACTTTCCTCCTACGAGCAGTACTTC
TRBJ1-1 | TRBD1 | TRBV7-9 | - | CASSLTVGQGTEAFF | TGTGCCAGCAGCCTAACCGTGGGACAGGGGACTGAAGCTTTCTTT
TRBJ1-2 | - | TRBV5-1 | - | CASSSAGRSGENYGYTF | TGCGCCAGCAGCTCGGCCGGTCGGTCAGGGGAAAACTATGGCTACACCTTC
TRBJ1-4 | - | TRBV5-4 | - | CASSIRGAAEKLFF | TGTGCCAGCAGCATCCGGGGGGCCGCTGAAAAACTGTTTTTT
TRBJ1-1 | TRBD1 | TRBV5-1 | once | CASSYGTDEAFF | TGCGCCAGCAGCTACGGGACAGATGAAGCTTTCTTT